This T cell receptor beta chain was obtained from a study of OX40 agonist ivuxolimab in advanced cancers. Study-level information: Patients undergoing dose escalation presented with hepatocellular carcinoma, melanoma, renal cell or head and neck cancer. The eligibility criteria allowed prior anti-PD-1, anti-PD-L1 or anti-CTLA-4 therapy, and 30% to 45% had some. Mean age 60 years, range roughly 23 to 79; 82.7% male.

Repertoires were generated with immunoSEQ multiplex PCR, while TCRdb's copy carries only in-frame clones and drops some. This table has tens of thousands of clones, roughly 94% appearing once. The V gene's germline CDR1 is MGHDK and CDR2 SYGVNS. There are 12 residues in the CDR3. The J segment lost 11 bases and the V segment lost 6 bases, leaving 9 bases of the junction unmatched. V and J are TRBV25-1 and TRBJ1-1, with TRBD1 identical over 7 bases. The sequences come from CD4+ or CD8+ T cells sorted from blood, collected in a trial of the OX40 agonist ivuxolimab. The clonotype was recovered from an adult with an advanced solid tumor such as melanoma, head and neck, liver or kidney cancer. The CDR3: CASRETGLGAFF. The CDR3 DNA reads as TGTGCCAGCAGAGAGACAGGGCTGGGGGCTTTCTTT.